Shown below are 28 T cell receptor beta chains from a single sample sequenced in a study of blood T cells in healthy people across ages. Together with a sample-barcoded 5' primer, a J-beta primer mix was included in a second PCR lasting about 7 to 12 cycles. TCRdb redid the calling of the 5' RACE reads with MiXCR, one entry per CDR3 protein. The table lists 650,000 or so distinct CDR3 sequences, about 51% of them singletons. Sequences were obtained from blood. The receptors were gathered from a woman at least 80 years old in good health.

The chain employs TRBV20-1 and TRBJ2-7, with D uncertain. Trimming shortened V by 6 bases and J by 0 bases, and 12 bases separated the two germline ends. Per the germline V gene, CDR1 is DFQATT and CDR2 is SNEGSKA (reference sequence). The CDR3 covers 13 residues. CDR3 amino acids: CSAPRTSSYEQYF. CDR3 nucleotides: TGCAGTGCGCCTCGGACGTCCTCCTACGAGCAGTACTTC.

This clonotype was detected many times. The CDR3 loop is CSAHRGLGTDTQYF. In DNA, the CDR3 is TGCAGTGCCCACCGCGGGTTGGGCACAGATACGCAGTATTTT. The gene calls are TRBV20-1 and TRBJ2-3, with a tentative D call TRBD2 (5 bases). The germline V gene has CDR1 DFQATT and CDR2 SNEGSKA (reference sequence). Trimming pared 6 bases from V and 1 base from J, leaving 14 bases between. This CDR3 spans 14 amino acids.

The chain combines TRBV7-9 with TRBJ1-2, with unresolved D. The CDR3 covers 13 residues. V shed 0 bases and J shed 8 bases, with 10 bases lying between them. Germline V lookup: CDR1 SEHNR, CDR2 FQNEAQ (reference sequence). The CDR3 here is CASSLASEIGYTF. CDR3 nucleotides: TGTGCCAGCAGCTTAGCGTCAGAGATCGGCTACACCTTC.

The chain couples TRBV19 to TRBJ2-1, with 7 bases identical to TRBD2. Germline loops: CDR1 LNHDA, CDR2 SQIVND (reference sequence). The CDR3 has 15 amino acids. The V gene end was trimmed by 6 bases and the J gene end by 0 bases; junction bases not matched to a gene: 5. This chain's CDR3 is CASSPPGGSYNEQFF. The CDR3 DNA sequence: TGTGCCAGTAGCCCCCCGGGGGGCTCCTACAATGAGCAGTTCTTC. Looking up the rest from reference TRBV19 and TRBJ2-1 gives the full variable domain: DGGITQSPKYLFRKEGQNVTLSCEQNLNHDAMYWYRQDPGQGLRLIYYSQIVNDFQKGDIAEGYSVSREKKESFPLTVTSAQKNPTAFYLCASSPPGGSYNEQFFGPGTRLTVL.

J is TRBJ2-7 and V is TRBV20-1; possibly TRBD1 or TRBD2 for D (5 bases each). The V gene's germline CDR1 is DFQATT and CDR2 SNEGSKA (reference sequence). This CDR3 has 14 residues. Trimming took 5 bases from V and 1 from J, leaving 15 bases between them. CDR3 sequence (DNA): TGCAGTGCTGTACTACGGGACCGATCCTACGAGCAGTACTTC. Protein: CSAVLRDRSYEQYF.

The rearrangement joins TRBV20-1 to TRBJ2-3, with D perhaps assigned TRBD1 or TRBD2 (5 bases each). Germline lookup yields CDR1 DFQATT and CDR2 SNEGSKA (reference sequence). V was trimmed by 4 bases and J by 2 bases, leaving 13 bases between them. The CDR3 is made up of 14 amino acids. CDR3 amino acids: CSAIRGLTTDTQYF. Written as DNA, the CDR3 is TGCAGTGCTATTCGGGGCCTTACCACAGATACGCAGTATTTT.

This sequence joins TRBV7-9 and TRBJ1-2, with D perhaps TRBD1 (5 bases). The ends were cut back, 7 bases at V and 3 bases at J, with 24 bases in the middle. The germline gives CDR1 SEHNR, CDR2 FQNEAQ (reference sequence). This CDR3 region has 17 residues. The CDR3 reads CASTTRGRELLDYGYTF. The CDR3 bases are TGTGCCAGCACCACGCGGGGCAGGGAGTTGCTAGACTATGGCTACACCTTC.

CDR3 loop: CASSPFGRRVPYFGSYNEQFF. The CDR3 DNA reads as TGTGCCAGCAGCCCCTTTGGCCGGAGGGTCCCGTACTTCGGCTCCTACAATGAGCAGTTCTTC. The chain links TRBV3-1 to TRBJ2-1, with D perhaps TRBD2 (6 bases). The CDR3 runs 21 residues. Germline CDR1 and CDR2: LGHDT and YNNKEL (reference sequence). The V end was cut by 4 bases, the J end by 0 bases, with 28 bases between.

As to this clonotype: A read error may explain this, as a much larger clone is one base away. The rearrangement joins TRBV20-1 to TRBJ2-7, with 9 bases that match TRBD2. The length of the CDR3 is 14 residues. The V segment lost 4 bases and the J segment 4 bases; nucleotides outside the gene matches: 8. Germline-derived CDR1 and CDR2 are DFQATT and SNEGSKA (reference sequence). The chain's CDR3 is CSAKVDSGSYEQYF. CDR3 DNA sequence: TGCAGTGCTAAAGTAGATAGCGGGAGTTACGAGCAGTACTTC.

The chain is built from TRBV29-1 and TRBJ2-5; D is uncertain. Per germline, CDR1 SQVTM and CDR2 ANQGSEA. This CDR3 is 11 amino acids long. V lost 0 bases to trimming and J lost 10 bases, with 9 bases between them. Here the CDR3 reads CSVEEVFGQYF. CDR3 coding DNA: TGCAGCGTTGAAGAAGTATTTGGCCAGTACTTC.

This clonotype was seen repeatedly, ten times or more. The CDR3 here is CASSLRDIQYF. CDR3 DNA: TGTGCCAGCTCACTCCGGGACATTCAGTACTTC. The V gene is TRBV18, the J gene TRBJ2-4; the D is unclear. The V end was cut by 4 bases, the J end by 8 bases, with 6 bases between. Germline assignment: CDR1 KGHSH and CDR2 LQKENI. The CDR3 length is 11 residues.

The CDR3: CSVGAGGPDGQYF. The CDR3 bases are TGCAGCGTTGGGGCAGGGGGCCCTGACGGGCAGTACTTC. The rearrangement links TRBV29-1 to TRBJ2-5; 8 bases align to TRBD1. With 4 bases clipped from V and 11 bases from J, the junction kept 12 bases outside the gene matches. This CDR3 is built from 13 residues. Germline lookup yields CDR1 SQVTM and CDR2 ANQGSEA.

In its sample, this clonotype was seen a few times. Since a much larger clone is just one base distant, this may be a read error. The chain joins TRBV7-9 to TRBJ2-1, with a weak D call TRBD2 (5 bases). Germline-derived CDR1 and CDR2 are SEHNR and FQNEAQ (reference sequence). CDR3 length equals 17 residues. Trimming removed 0 bases from V and 3 bases from J, with 15 bases in between. The CDR3 spells CASSLALGRAVYNEQFF. The CDR3, as DNA: TGTGCCAGCAGCTTAGCCCTCGGACGAGCGGTCTACAATGAGCAGTTCTTC.

The chain couples TRBV6-5 to TRBJ1-4, with 7 bases matching TRBD1. From germline, CDR1 is MNHEY and CDR2 SVGAGI. CDR3 length: 14 residues. V trimming: 7 bases; J trimming: 8 bases; junction bases outside the gene matches: 10. CDR3 protein: CASKPGQPVEKLFF. The CDR3 DNA reads as TGTGCCAGCAAACCGGGACAGCCGGTCGAAAAACTGTTTTTT.

The V call is TRBV20-1, the J call TRBJ2-1, with no clear D. V shed 4 bases and J shed 9 bases, with 19 bases lying between them. Germline assignment: CDR1 DFQATT and CDR2 SNEGSKA (reference sequence). The CDR3 has 14 residues. For the CDR3, the DNA is TGCAGTGCTACCCCCCTTTTATGGTGGTCTGAGCAGTTCTTC. Translated: CSATPLLWWSEQFF.

The CDR3 nucleotides read TGTGCCGGCTCCCCTTGGGCAGGGGAGGTCTCTGGGGCCAACGTCCTGACTTTC. It codes for CAGSPWAGEVSGANVLTF. V usage is TRBV27 and J usage is TRBJ2-6, with D possibly being TRBD1 or TRBD2 (6 bases each). Deletions cut 11 bases from V and 0 bases from J, with 23 bases between. CDR3 length: 18 residues. The germline V gene encodes CDR1 MNHEY and CDR2 SMNVEV (reference sequence). Using reference TRBV27 and TRBJ2-6 for the parts outside the CDR3, the full variable domain is EAQVTQNPRYLITVTGKKLTVTCSQNMNHEYMSWYRQDPGLGLRQIYYSMNVEVTDKGDVPEGYKVSRKEKRNFPLILESPSPNQTSLYFCAGSPWAGEVSGANVLTFGAGSRLTVL.

The CDR3 protein is CSAPPGGNTEAFF. CDR3 coding DNA: TGCAGTGCTCCCCCCGGGGGGAACACTGAAGCTTTCTTT. The chain carries TRBV20-1 and TRBJ1-1, with D tentatively TRBD1 (5 bases). Germline CDR1 and CDR2: DFQATT and SNEGSKA (reference sequence). CDR3 length: 13 amino acids. V lost 5 bases to trimming and J lost 1 base, with 11 bases between them.

This sequence joins TRBV5-1 and TRBJ1-2; 9 nucleotides line up with TRBD1. Germline values: CDR1 SGHRS, CDR2 YFSETQ. The CDR3 contains 14 residues. J lost 7 bases, V lost 4 bases, and 8 bases had no gene match. This CDR3 reads CASSRTGAVGGYTF. The CDR3, as DNA: TGCGCCAGCAGCCGGACAGGGGCTGTGGGTGGCTACACCTTC. The full variable domain, in which reference TRBV5-1 and TRBJ1-2 provide the parts outside the CDR3, is KAGVTQTPRYLIKTRGQQVTLSCSPISGHRSVSWYQQTPGQGLQFLFEYFSETQRNKGNFPGRFSGRQFSNSRSEMNVSTLELGDSALYLCASSRTGAVGGYTFGSGTRLTVV.

The chain uses TRBV12-3 or TRBV12-4 and TRBJ2-2; D may be TRBD2 (6 bases). Trimming shortened V by 4 bases and J by 5 bases, and 11 bases separated the two germline ends. The CDR3 length is 14 residues. The CDR3 sequence: CASSSARGTGELFF. The CDR3 DNA reads TGTGCCAGCAGTTCAGCGCGGGGTACCGGGGAGCTGTTTTTT.

The chain is built from TRBV3-1 and TRBJ2-4; 8 bases align to TRBD2. Gene TRBJ2-7 matches the end of the DNA better, so the J call may be wrong. This CDR3 is 15 amino acids long. Germline V gene data show CDR1 as LGHDT and CDR2 as YNNKEL (reference sequence). The DNA for the CDR3 is TGTGCCAGCAGCCAACGCGGGACTAGTCCCTACGAGCAGTACTTC. This encodes CASSQRGTSPYEQYF.

In this sample, this clonotype turned up once. V gene TRBV20-1 combines with J gene TRBJ1-2; possible D gene TRBD1, 6 bases. The germline V gene has CDR1 DFQATT and CDR2 SNEGSKA (reference sequence). The CDR3 sequence is 14 residues long. Trimming removed 6 bases at V and 4 bases at J, with 18 bases between. Here the CDR3 DNA reads TGCAGTGCAATGTACAGGGATAAGAGCTATGGCTACACCTTC. It yields the protein CSAMYRDKSYGYTF.

The V gene is TRBV12-3 or TRBV12-4, the J gene TRBJ2-5, with 7 bases aligning to TRBD1. The DNA end lines up better with TRBJ2-7; the J call may be wrong. The length of the CDR3 is 14 residues. The CDR3 region is CASSFETGNHEQYF. In DNA, the CDR3 is TGTGCCAGCAGTTTCGAGACAGGGAACCACGAGCAGTACTTC.

This chain connects TRBV6-1 to TRBJ2-1; 11 bases are shared with TRBD2. CDR1 is MNHNS and CDR2 is SASEGT in the germline V gene. The length of the CDR3 is 19 residues. Trimming took 5 bases from V and 0 from J; bases not matched to a gene: 12. The CDR3 DNA sequence: TGTGCCAGCAGTCTGACTAGCGGGAACAATAGTAGCTCCTACAATGAGCAGTTCTTC. Translated: CASSLTSGNNSSSYNEQFF.

Remarks on this clonotype: A read error may produce the germline difference seen at one junction end. This chain joins TRBV5-5 and TRBJ1-1; D not certain. Looked up from germline, CDR1 is SGHKS and CDR2 is YYEKEE (reference sequence). This CDR3 comprises 16 residues. The CDR3 region has the DNA TGTGCCGGCAGCTCTCAGACACGACCTCTGAACACTGAAGCTTTCTTT. Its protein is CAGSSQTRPLNTEAFF. Complete variable domain (other parts from reference TRBV5-5 and TRBJ1-1): DAGVTQSPTHLIKTRGQQVTLRCSPISGHKSVSWYQQVLGQGPQFIFQYYEKEERGRGNFPDRFSARQFPNYSSELNVNALLLGDSALYLCAGSSQTRPLNTEAFFGQGTRLTVV.

This clonotype appeared many times. The chain uses TRBV7-2 and TRBJ2-1; 7 positions match TRBD2. Unmatched junction bases numbered 7, after V lost 5 bases and J lost 6 bases. In germline, CDR1 is SGHTA, CDR2 FQGNSA. This CDR3 comprises 14 residues. CDR3 amino acids: CASSAQAGINEQFF. CDR3 DNA sequence: TGTGCCAGCAGCGCCCAAGCGGGGATCAATGAGCAGTTCTTC.

On this clonotype itself: One base away lies a much larger clone, so this may be a sequencing read error. The chain is built from TRBV5-1 and TRBJ2-1; D tentatively reads TRBD1 or TRBD2 (5 bases each). Germline CDR1 is SGHRS and CDR2 is YFSETQ. Trimming took off 4 bases at V and 4 bases at J, with 12 bases between the two ends. This CDR3 region has 14 residues. In nucleotides, the CDR3 is TGCGCCAGCAGCGCGAGGGGTTGGTACAATGAGCAGTTCTTC. Residues: CASSARGWYNEQFF. The full variable domain, in which reference TRBV5-1 and TRBJ2-1 provide the parts outside the CDR3, is KAGVTQTPRYLIKTRGQQVTLSCSPISGHRSVSWYQQTPGQGLQFLFEYFSETQRNKGNFPGRFSGRQFSNSRSEMNVSTLELGDSALYLCASSARGWYNEQFFGPGTRLTVL.

This clonotype showed up just a few times. The chain joins TRBV12-3 or TRBV12-4 to TRBJ1-6; tentative D call: TRBD1 (5 bases). The V end was cut by 1 base, the J end by 5 bases, with 12 bases between. The CDR3 is made up of 16 amino acids. The CDR3 loop reads CASSLGPGMDNSPLHF. CDR3 DNA: TGTGCCAGCAGTTTAGGACCAGGGATGGATAATTCACCCCTCCACTTT.

With regard to this clonotype: This may arise from a read error, as a much more abundant clone is one base away. The V and J genes are TRBV25-1 and TRBJ1-2; D gene unclear. CDR1 is MGHDK and CDR2 is SYGVNS in the germline V gene. The CDR3 runs 13 residues. The CDR3 DNA follows: TGTGCCAGCAGCCCGGGCAGTTTCTATGGCTACATCTTC. It translates to CASSPGSFYGYIF.